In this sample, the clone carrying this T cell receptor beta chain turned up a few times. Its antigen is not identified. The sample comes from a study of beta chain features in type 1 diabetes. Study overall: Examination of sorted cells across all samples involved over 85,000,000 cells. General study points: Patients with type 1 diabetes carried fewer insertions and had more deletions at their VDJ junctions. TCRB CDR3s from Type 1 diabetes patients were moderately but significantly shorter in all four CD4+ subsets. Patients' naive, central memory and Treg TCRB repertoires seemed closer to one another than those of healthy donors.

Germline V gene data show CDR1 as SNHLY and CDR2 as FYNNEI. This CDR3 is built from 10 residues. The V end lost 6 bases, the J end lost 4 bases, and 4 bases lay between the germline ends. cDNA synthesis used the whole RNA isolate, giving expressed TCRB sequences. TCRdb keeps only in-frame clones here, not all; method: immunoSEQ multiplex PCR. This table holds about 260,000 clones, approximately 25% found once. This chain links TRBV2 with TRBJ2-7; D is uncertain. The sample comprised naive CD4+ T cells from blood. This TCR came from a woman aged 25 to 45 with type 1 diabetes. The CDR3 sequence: CASSPYEQYF. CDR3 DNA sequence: TGTGCCAGCAGCCCGTACGAGCAGTACTTC. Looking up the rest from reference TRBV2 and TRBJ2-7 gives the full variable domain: EPEVTQTPSHQVTQMGQEVILRCVPISNHLYFYWYRQILGQKVEFLVSFYNNEISEKSEIFDDQFSVERPDGSNFTLKIRSTKLEDSAMYFCASSPYEQYFGPGTRLTVT.